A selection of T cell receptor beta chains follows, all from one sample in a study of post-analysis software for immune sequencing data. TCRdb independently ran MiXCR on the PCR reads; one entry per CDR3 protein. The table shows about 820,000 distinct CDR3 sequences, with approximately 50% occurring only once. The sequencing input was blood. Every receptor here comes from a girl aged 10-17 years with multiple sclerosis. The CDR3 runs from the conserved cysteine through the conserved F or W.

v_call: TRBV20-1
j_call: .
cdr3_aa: CSARSGGAWFRETQYF

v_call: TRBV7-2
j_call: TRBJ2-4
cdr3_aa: CASSLRPGTRFLGDKNIQYF

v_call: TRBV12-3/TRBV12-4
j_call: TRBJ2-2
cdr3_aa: CASSPPKGSGELFF

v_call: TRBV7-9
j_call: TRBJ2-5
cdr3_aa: CASSWSGLGGETQYF

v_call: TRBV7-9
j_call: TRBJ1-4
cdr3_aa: CASSPGQHEKLFF

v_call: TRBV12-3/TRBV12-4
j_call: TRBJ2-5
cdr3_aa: CASAMRQETQYF

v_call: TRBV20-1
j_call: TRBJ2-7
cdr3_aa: CSARDPLAGAGEQYF

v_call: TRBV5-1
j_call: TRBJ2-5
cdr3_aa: CASSLVRTGLNQETQYF

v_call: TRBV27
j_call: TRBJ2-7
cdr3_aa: CASSLLQGPISYEQYF

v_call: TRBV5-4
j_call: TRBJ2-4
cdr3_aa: CASSSQRLAKNIQYF

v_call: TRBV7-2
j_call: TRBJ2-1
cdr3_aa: CASSPQTGGEQFF

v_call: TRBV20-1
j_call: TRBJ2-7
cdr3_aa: CSASVPGQRSYEQYF

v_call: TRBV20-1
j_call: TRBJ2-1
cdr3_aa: CSAQAGGPNEQFF

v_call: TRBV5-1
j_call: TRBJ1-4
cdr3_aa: CASSLTGRNEKLFF

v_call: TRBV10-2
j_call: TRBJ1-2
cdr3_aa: CASSRGTEGYTF

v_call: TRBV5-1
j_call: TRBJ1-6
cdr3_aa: CASSWDRDSPLHF

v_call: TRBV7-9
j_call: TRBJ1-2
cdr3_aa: CASGLNPTRGRDPLHGYTF

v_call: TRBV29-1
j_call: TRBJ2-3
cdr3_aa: CSVAGTGSGGVDTQYF

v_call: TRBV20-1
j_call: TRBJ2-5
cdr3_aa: CSARVTSGGNQETQYF

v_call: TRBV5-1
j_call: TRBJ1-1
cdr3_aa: CASSLNGAVGNTEAFF

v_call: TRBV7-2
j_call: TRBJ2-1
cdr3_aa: CASSSTPPAGEFF

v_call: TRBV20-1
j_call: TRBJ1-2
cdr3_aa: CSARTGGGGYTF

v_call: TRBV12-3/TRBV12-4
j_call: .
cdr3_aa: CASSLSVVSSYNEQYF

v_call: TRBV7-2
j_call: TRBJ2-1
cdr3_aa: CASSSNTGSYNEQFF

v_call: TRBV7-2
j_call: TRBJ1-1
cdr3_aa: CASSLGVRVNTEAFF

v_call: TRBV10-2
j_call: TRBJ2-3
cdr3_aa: CASSEGLVADTQYF

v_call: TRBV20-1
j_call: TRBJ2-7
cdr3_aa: CSAPPGSSYEQYF

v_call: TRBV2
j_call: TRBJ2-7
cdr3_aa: CASSDGTGSIHEQYF